Reported below is one TCR beta chain. The antigen is not known. The CDR3 runs 11 residues. Germline CDR1 and CDR2: SNHLY and FYNNEI. V lost 7 bases, J lost 3 bases, and 5 bases lay in between. Profiled with immunoSEQ multiplex PCR; TCRdb holds only in-frame clones, not every one. This table has more than 20,000 clones, approximately 80% appearing once. In the ViraFEST assay, antigen-specific CD4+ clonotypes were identified by expansion after peptide-pool stimulation. Around day 10 of culture, CD4+ T cells were separated out. Confirmation by PCR established that the person had SARS-CoV-2 infection between March and December 2020. This entry comes from a study of vaccination effects on CD4 cells after COVID-19.

The chain recombines TRBV2 with TRBJ2-3, with D unclear. Specimen: CD4+ T cells from PBMCs cultured with HCoV-NL63 spike peptides, collected before COVID-19 vaccination. The receptor comes from a human donor who had a prior SARS-CoV-2 infection. The CDR3 DNA is TGTGCCAGCATACGGACAGATACGCAGTATTTT. It codes for CASIRTDTQYF.